Detailed here is one T cell receptor (beta chain). This record comes from a study of T-cell reconstitution after alpha-beta-depleted transplantation in children. CDR3 size: 14 residues. CDR1 and CDR2 (germline): SNHLY, FYNNEI. V lost 7 bases and J 3 bases, leaving 16 bases between the germline ends. Unique molecular identifiers were incorporated when the TCRbeta library was constructed. MiXCR, run by TCRdb on the PCR reads, gives a single entry per CDR3 protein. The sample includes about 610,000 distinct CDR3 sequences, about 10% of them seen just once. The source material was PBMCs from the stem cell graft donor, sampled from the stem cell graft. The TCR was taken from a human donor who donated a stem cell graft to a child with acute myeloid leukemia. This chain links TRBV2 with TRBJ2-7, with D tentatively TRBD2 (5 bases). The DNA of the CDR3 is TGTGCCAGCACCGAGGGCCCAGGAATCTACGAGCAGTACTTC. Protein: CASTEGPGIYEQYF.